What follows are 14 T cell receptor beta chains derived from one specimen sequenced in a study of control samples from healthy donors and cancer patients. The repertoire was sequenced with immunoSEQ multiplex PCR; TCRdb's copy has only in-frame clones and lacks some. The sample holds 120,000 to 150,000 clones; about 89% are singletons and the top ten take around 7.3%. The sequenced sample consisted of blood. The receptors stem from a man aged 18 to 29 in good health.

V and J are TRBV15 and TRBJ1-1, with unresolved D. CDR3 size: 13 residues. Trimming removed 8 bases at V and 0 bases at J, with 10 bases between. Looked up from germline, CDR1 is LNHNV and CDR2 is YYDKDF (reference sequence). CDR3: CATRQTVNTEAFF. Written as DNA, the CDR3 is TGTGCCACCCGGCAGACGGTGAACACTGAAGCTTTCTTT.

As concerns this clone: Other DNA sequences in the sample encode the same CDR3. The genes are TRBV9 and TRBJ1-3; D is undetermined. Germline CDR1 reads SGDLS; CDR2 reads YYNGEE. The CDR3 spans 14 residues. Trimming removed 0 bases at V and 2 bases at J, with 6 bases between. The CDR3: CASSVEGTGNTIYF. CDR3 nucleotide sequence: TGTGCCAGCAGCGTAGAAGGAACTGGAAACACCATATATTTT.

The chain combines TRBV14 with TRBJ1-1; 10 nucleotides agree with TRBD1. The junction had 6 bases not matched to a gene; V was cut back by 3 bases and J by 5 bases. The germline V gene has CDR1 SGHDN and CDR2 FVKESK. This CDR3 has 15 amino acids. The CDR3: CASSHLGQGKTEAFF. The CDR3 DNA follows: TGTGCCAGCAGCCATTTGGGACAGGGGAAGACTGAAGCTTTCTTT.

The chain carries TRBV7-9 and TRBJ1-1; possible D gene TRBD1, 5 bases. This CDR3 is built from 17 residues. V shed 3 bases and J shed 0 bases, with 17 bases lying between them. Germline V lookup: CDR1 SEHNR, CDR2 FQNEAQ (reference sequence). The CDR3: CASSFNGHYSMNTEAFF. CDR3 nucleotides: TGTGCCAGCAGCTTCAATGGACATTACTCCATGAACACTGAAGCTTTCTTT.

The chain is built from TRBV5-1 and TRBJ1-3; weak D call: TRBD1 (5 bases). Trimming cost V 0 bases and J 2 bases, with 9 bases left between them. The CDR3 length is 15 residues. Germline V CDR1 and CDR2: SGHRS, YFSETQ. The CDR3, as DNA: TGCGCCAGCAGCTTGGAGTGGGGGGCTGGAAACACCATATATTTT. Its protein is CASSLEWGAGNTIYF.

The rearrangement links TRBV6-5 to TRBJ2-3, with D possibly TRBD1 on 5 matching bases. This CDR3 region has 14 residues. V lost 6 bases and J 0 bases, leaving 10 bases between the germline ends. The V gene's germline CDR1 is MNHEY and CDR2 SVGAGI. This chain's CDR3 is CASRRTSSTDTQYF. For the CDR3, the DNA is TGTGCCAGCAGAAGGACATCTAGCACAGATACGCAGTATTTT.

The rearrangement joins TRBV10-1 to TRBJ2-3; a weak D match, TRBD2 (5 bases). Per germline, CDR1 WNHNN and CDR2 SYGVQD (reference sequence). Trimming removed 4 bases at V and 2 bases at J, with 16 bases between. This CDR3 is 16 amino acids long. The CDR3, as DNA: TGCGCCAGCAGTGTGACCGGTTTTAGCGCCACAGATACGCAGTATTTT. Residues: CASSVTGFSATDTQYF.

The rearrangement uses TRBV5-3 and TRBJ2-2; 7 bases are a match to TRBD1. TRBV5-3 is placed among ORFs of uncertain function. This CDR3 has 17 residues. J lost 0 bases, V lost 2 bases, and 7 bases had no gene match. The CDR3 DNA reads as TGTGCCAGAAGCTTAATGGGACAGACTACGAACACCGGGGAGCTGTTTTTT. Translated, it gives CARSLMGQTTNTGELFF.

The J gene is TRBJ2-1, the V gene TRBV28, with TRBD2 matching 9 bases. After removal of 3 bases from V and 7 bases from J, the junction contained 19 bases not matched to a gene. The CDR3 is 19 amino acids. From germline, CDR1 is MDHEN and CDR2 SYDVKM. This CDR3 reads CASSFPLSFRAGGRNEQFF. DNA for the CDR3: TGTGCCAGCAGTTTCCCCCTAAGTTTTAGAGCGGGGGGCAGGAATGAGCAGTTCTTC.

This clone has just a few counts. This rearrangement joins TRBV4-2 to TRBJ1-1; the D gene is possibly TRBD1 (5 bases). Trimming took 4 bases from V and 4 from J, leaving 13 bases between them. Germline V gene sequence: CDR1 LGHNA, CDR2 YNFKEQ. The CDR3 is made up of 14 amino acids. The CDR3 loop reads CASSLSGGGTEAFF. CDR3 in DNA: TGTGCCAGCAGCCTCTCGGGCGGGGGCACTGAAGCTTTCTTT.

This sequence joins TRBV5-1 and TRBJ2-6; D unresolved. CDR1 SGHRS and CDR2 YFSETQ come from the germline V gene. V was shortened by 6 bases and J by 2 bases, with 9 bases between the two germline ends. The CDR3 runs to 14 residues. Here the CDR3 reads CASNLDTGANVLTF. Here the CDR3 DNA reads TGCGCCAGCAACCTCGATACTGGGGCCAACGTCCTGACTTTC.

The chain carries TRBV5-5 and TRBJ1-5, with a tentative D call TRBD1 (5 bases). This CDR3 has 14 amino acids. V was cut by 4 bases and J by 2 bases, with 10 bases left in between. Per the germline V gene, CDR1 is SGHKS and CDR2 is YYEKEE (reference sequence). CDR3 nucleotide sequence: TGTGCCAGCAGCGGAGGGGACCGCAATCAGCCCCAGCATTTT. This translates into CASSGGDRNQPQHF.

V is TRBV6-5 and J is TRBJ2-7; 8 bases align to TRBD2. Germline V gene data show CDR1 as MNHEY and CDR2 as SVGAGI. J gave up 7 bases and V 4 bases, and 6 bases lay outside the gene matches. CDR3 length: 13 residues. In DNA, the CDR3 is TGTGCCAGCAGTTCCGGGACTAGGTATGAGCAGTACTTC. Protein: CASSSGTRYEQYF.

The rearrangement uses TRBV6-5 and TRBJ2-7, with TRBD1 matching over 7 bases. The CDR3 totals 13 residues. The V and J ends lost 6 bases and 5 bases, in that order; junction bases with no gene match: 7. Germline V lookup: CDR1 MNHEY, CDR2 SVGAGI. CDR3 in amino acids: CASRGGQSHEQYF. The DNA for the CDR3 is TGTGCCAGCAGAGGGGGACAGTCCCACGAGCAGTACTTC.